This T cell receptor beta chain was documented in a study of blood T cell repertoires in COVID-19. TCRdb's copy holds only in-frame clones and misses some; the assay was immunoSEQ multiplex PCR. The data contain about 190,000 clones, about 88% of them singletons. This CDR3 comprises 15 residues. From germline, CDR1 is SGHRS and CDR2 YFSETQ. V was clipped by 2 bases and J by 6 bases; unmatched bases: 9. The chain links TRBV5-1 to TRBJ1-1, with 8 positions matching TRBD1. This clonotype was sampled from a woman aged 25 to 39 with active or convalescent COVID-19. Sequencing was carried out using peripheral blood. CDR3 amino acids: CASSFQGAFSAEAFF. The CDR3 DNA reads TGCGCCAGCAGCTTCCAGGGGGCGTTCAGCGCTGAAGCTTTCTTT.